One and the same sample provided the 32 T cell receptor beta chains below, sequenced in a study of blood T cell repertoires in COVID-19. Clones were sequenced by immunoSEQ multiplex PCR, and TCRdb holds only the in-frame ones, with some missing. The sample lists about 160,000 clones, approximately 87% seen once, with approximately 4% in the top ten. Sequencing was performed on peripheral blood. Source of these receptors: a woman in her 70s with acute or convalescent COVID-19.

J is TRBJ1-1 and V is TRBV3-1 (or the pseudogene TRBV3-2); D ambiguous. Germline V gives CDR1 LGHDT, CDR2 YNNKEL (reference sequence). This CDR3 contains 11 residues. The germline V and J ends were trimmed by 7 bases and 4 bases, with 7 bases remaining between them. Here the CDR3 reads CASIGGTEAFF. The CDR3 region has the DNA TGTGCCAGCATCGGCGGCACTGAAGCTTTCTTT.

The rearrangement joins TRBV11-2 to TRBJ2-5, with a tentative D call TRBD1 (6 bases). Deletions cut 5 bases from V and 5 bases from J, with 12 bases between. The CDR3 is 13 residues long. From germline, CDR1 is SGHAT and CDR2 FQNNGV. CDR3 DNA sequence: TGTGCCAGCAGCCCAGACAGGCAGGAGACCCAGTACTTC. This translates into CASSPDRQETQYF.

The V gene is TRBV9, the J gene TRBJ2-1; the match to TRBD2 covers 9 bases. J gave up 2 bases and V 3 bases, and 3 bases lay outside the gene matches. CDR3 length equals 15 residues. Germline V gene data show CDR1 as SGDLS and CDR2 as YYNGEE. The DNA for the CDR3 is TGTGCCAGCAGCGGCGGGACTAGCCCCTACAATGAGCAGTTCTTC. Translated: CASSGGTSPYNEQFF. Based on the CDR3 plus reference TRBV9 and TRBJ2-1, the full variable domain is DSGVTQTPKHLITATGQRVTLRCSPRSGDLSVYWYQQSLDQGLQFLIQYYNGEERAKGNILERFSAQQFPDLHSELNLSSLELGDSALYFCASSGGTSPYNEQFFGPGTRLTVL.

V usage is TRBV7-8 and J usage is TRBJ2-7, with TRBD2 matching over 7 bases. The CDR3 extends over 13 amino acids. V shed 6 bases, J shed 4 bases, and the junction held 6 bases outside the gene matches. The germline V gene has CDR1 SGHVS and CDR2 FQNEAQ. The CDR3 loop reads CASRKNSGYEQYF. CDR3 nucleotide sequence: TGTGCCAGCAGGAAGAATAGCGGGTACGAGCAGTACTTC.

The chain combines TRBV5-1 with TRBJ2-2; maybe TRBD1 (6 bases). The V and J ends lost 0 bases and 1 base respectively, with 10 bases between them. This CDR3 region has 16 residues. CDR1 is SGHRS, CDR2 YFSETQ, per germline. The CDR3 loop is CASSLETGQNTGELFF. CDR3 sequence (DNA): TGCGCCAGCAGCTTGGAGACAGGCCAGAACACCGGGGAGCTGTTTTTT.

J is TRBJ1-5 and V is TRBV19; 9 nucleotides agree with TRBD1. There are 14 residues in the CDR3. Germline V gives CDR1 LNHDA, CDR2 SQIVND (reference sequence). V lost 6 bases and J lost 5; bases outside the gene matches: 5. CDR3 in DNA: TGTGCCAGTAGACCCGGGACAGGGCATCAGCCCCAGCATTTT. Translated: CASRPGTGHQPQHF.

The chain couples TRBV28 to TRBJ1-5; D unresolved. There are 14 residues in the CDR3. Germline CDR1 MDHEN, CDR2 SYDVKM. V gave up 6 bases and J gave up 7 bases, with 16 bases separating them. The CDR3 spells CASSLTFPRQPQHF. CDR3 nucleotide sequence: TGTGCCAGCAGCCTCACTTTCCCCCGGCAGCCCCAGCATTTT.

V is TRBV5-1 and J is TRBJ2-7; 9 nucleotides match TRBD1. Germline trimming cut 3 bases from V and 6 bases from J; bases unmatched to any gene: 7. Germline lookup yields CDR1 SGHRS and CDR2 YFSETQ. CDR3 length: 14 residues. For the CDR3, the DNA is TGCGCCAGCAGCTCAGGACAGGGGAGTGGCGAGCAGTACTTC. Translating gives CASSSGQGSGEQYF.

This chain uses TRBV19 with TRBJ1-1, with TRBD1 matching 7 bases. The CDR3 runs to 13 residues. Per the germline V gene, CDR1 is LNHDA and CDR2 is SQIVND (reference sequence). V was clipped by 1 base and J by 5 bases; unmatched bases: 1. CDR3 in DNA: TGTGCCAGTAGTATAGGACAGGGAACTGAAGCTTTCTTT. It is translated as CASSIGQGTEAFF.

V gene TRBV7-8 combines with J gene TRBJ2-5, with a tentative D call TRBD1 (5 bases). CDR3 length: 15 amino acids. Between the trimmed V and J ends, which lost 5 bases and 0 bases, there was a span of 13 bases. In germline, CDR1 is SGHVS, CDR2 FQNEAQ. CDR3 DNA: TGTGCCAGCAGCCGAGCTGGGGCAAACCAAGAGACCCAGTACTTC. Translation gives CASSRAGANQETQYF.

V usage is TRBV24-1 and J usage is TRBJ2-1; D might be TRBD1 (7 bases). Germline CDR1 is KGHDR and CDR2 is SFDVKD. The CDR3 sequence is 16 residues long. Trimming removed 4 bases from V and 0 bases from J, with 12 bases in between. The CDR3 bases are TGTGCCACCAGTGACAGTCAGGGGGGCTCCTACAATGAGCAGTTCTTC. Translated, it gives CATSDSQGGSYNEQFF.

The chain links TRBV11-2 to TRBJ1-1; 7 bases fit TRBD1. Trimming at V came to 3 bases and at J to 3 bases, leaving 1 base not matched to a gene. The CDR3 loop spans 13 amino acids. Germline CDR1 and CDR2: SGHAT and FQNNGV. CDR3 sequence: CASSFTGDTEAFF. The CDR3 DNA is TGTGCCAGCAGCTTCACAGGGGACACTGAAGCTTTCTTT.

This clone was seen just once. The chain uses TRBV27 and TRBJ2-7, with TRBD1 identical over 9 bases. J lost 3 bases, V lost 3 bases, and 6 bases had no gene match. Germline CDR1 reads MNHEY; CDR2 reads SMNVEV (reference sequence). The CDR3 sequence is 15 residues long. The CDR3: CASSLVWDRDYEQYF. Here the CDR3 DNA reads TGTGCCAGCAGTTTGGTTTGGGACAGGGACTACGAGCAGTACTTC.

This rearrangement joins TRBV24-1 to TRBJ2-2; 10 bases align to TRBD2. This CDR3 has 17 amino acids. Germline loops: CDR1 KGHDR, CDR2 SFDVKD. The V segment lost 4 bases and the J segment 4 bases; nucleotides outside the gene matches: 8. CDR3 protein: CATSERAGGGGTGELFF. The CDR3 bases are TGTGCCACCAGTGAACGAGCGGGAGGGGGGGGCACCGGGGAGCTGTTTTTT.

This rearrangement joins TRBV30 to TRBJ1-6; D is unresolved. This CDR3 is 13 amino acids long. Germline loops: CDR1 GTSNPN, CDR2 SVGIG (reference sequence). Trimming pared 1 base from V and 11 bases from J, leaving 12 bases between. The CDR3 nucleotides are TGTGCCTGGAGTGCATCAAGCGCGGCACCCCTCCACTTT. Protein product: CAWSASSAAPLHF.

This clone was seen a single time. V and J are TRBV7-9 and TRBJ1-2, with a tentative D call TRBD1 (6 bases). The V gene's germline CDR1 is SEHNR and CDR2 FQNEAQ (reference sequence). Trimming shortened V by 1 base and J by 6 bases, and 15 bases separated the two germline ends. CDR3 length: 15 amino acids. The CDR3 region has the DNA TGTGCCAGCAGCTTAGTAGGTGCAGGGGCTGATGGCTACACCTTC. Encoded protein: CASSLVGAGADGYTF.

The V call is TRBV4-3, the J call TRBJ1-4, with 9 positions matching TRBD1. The CDR3 is made up of 15 amino acids. The germline V gene encodes CDR1 LGHNA and CDR2 YSLEER. The junction had 5 bases not matched to a gene; V was cut back by 4 bases and J by 5 bases. The CDR3 sequence: CASSRLGQGNEKLFF. The DNA for the CDR3 is TGCGCCAGCAGCCGGCTGGGACAGGGAAATGAAAAACTGTTTTTT.

V gene TRBV30 combines with J gene TRBJ2-5; D not certain. The CDR3 is 13 amino acids. The germline gives CDR1 GTSNPN, CDR2 SVGIG (reference sequence). V dropped 1 base and J dropped 5 bases, with 11 bases sitting between them. The CDR3 is CAWSGPHRETQYF. The CDR3 region has the DNA TGTGCCTGGAGTGGCCCGCACCGGGAGACCCAGTACTTC.

The gene calls are TRBV19 and TRBJ1-2; 10 bases fit TRBD1. V dropped 5 bases and J dropped 4; count of bases not matched to a gene: 1. Germline CDR1 and CDR2: LNHDA and SQIVND (reference sequence). The CDR3 spans 13 residues. The CDR3 loop is CASSRQGAYGYTF. In nucleotides, the CDR3 is TGTGCCAGTAGTCGACAGGGGGCCTATGGCTACACCTTC.

CDR3 loop: CASSFVPGNDQPQHF. The CDR3, as DNA: TGTGCCAGCAGTTTTGTGCCAGGGAATGATCAGCCCCAGCATTTT. The V call is TRBV27, the J call TRBJ1-5, with a tentative D call TRBD1 (5 bases). From germline, CDR1 is MNHEY and CDR2 SMNVEV (reference sequence). V gave up 3 bases and J gave up 5 bases, with 14 bases separating them. This CDR3 is 15 amino acids long.

CDR3 loop: CASSSTGIPYGYTF. The CDR3 region has the DNA TGTGCCAGCAGCTCCACAGGGATCCCTTATGGCTACACCTTC. The chain employs TRBV7-2 and TRBJ1-2, with D perhaps matching TRBD1 (6 bases). Germline V gene sequence: CDR1 SGHTA, CDR2 FQGNSA. This CDR3 comprises 14 residues. The ends were cut back, 4 bases at V and 5 bases at J, with 14 bases in the middle.

The chain couples TRBV4-1 to TRBJ1-1; 9 bases map to TRBD1. CDR1 and CDR2 from the germline V gene are MGHRA and YSYEKL. V dropped 0 bases and J dropped 4; count of bases not matched to a gene: 12. CDR3 length: 18 residues. CDR3 amino acids: CASSQDEDRGISGTEAFF. CDR3 sequence (DNA): TGCGCCAGCAGCCAAGATGAGGACAGGGGTATTTCGGGCACTGAAGCTTTCTTT.

V usage is TRBV20-1 and J usage is TRBJ1-2, with D hard to call. V lost 2 bases to trimming and J lost 4 bases, with 5 bases between them. The CDR3 is made up of 11 amino acids. The V gene's germline CDR1 is DFQATT and CDR2 SNEGSKA (reference sequence). CDR3 amino acids: CSARQVYGYTF. In DNA, the CDR3 is TGCAGTGCTAGACAGGTCTATGGCTACACCTTC.

This CDR3 is CASRPQTGADQPQHF. The CDR3 nucleotides read TGCGCCAGTCGACCGCAAACAGGGGCCGATCAGCCCCAGCATTTT. V and J are TRBV5-1 and TRBJ1-5; TRBD1 matches 7 bases. Germline CDR1 SGHRS, CDR2 YFSETQ. The CDR3 covers 15 residues. With V trimmed by 8 bases and J by 5 bases, 13 bases remained unmatched.

This CDR3 is CASRREGQGTWNTEAFF. The CDR3 nucleotides read TGTGCCAGCAGACGAGAGGGACAGGGCACGTGGAACACTGAAGCTTTCTTT. The chain links TRBV28 to TRBJ1-1; the match to TRBD1 covers 9 bases. V shed 6 bases, J shed 1 base, and the junction held 12 bases outside the gene matches. The CDR3 totals 17 residues. CDR1 is MDHEN, CDR2 SYDVKM, per germline.

The V and J genes are TRBV3-1 (or the pseudogene TRBV3-2) and TRBJ2-1, with a weak D call TRBD2 (6 bases). CDR3 length: 15 amino acids. The germline gives CDR1 LGHDT, CDR2 YNNKEL (reference sequence). With 0 bases removed from V and 4 bases from J, the gap between germline ends came to 10 bases. The CDR3 protein is CASSQDAGRYNEQFF. CDR3 in DNA: TGTGCCAGCAGCCAAGATGCGGGAAGATACAATGAGCAGTTCTTC.

This rearrangement joins TRBV3-1 (or the pseudogene TRBV3-2) to TRBJ2-3, with 9 positions matching TRBD1. Germline trimming cut 2 bases from V and 0 bases from J; bases unmatched to any gene: 6. The germline V gene encodes CDR1 LGHDT and CDR2 YNNKEL (reference sequence). The CDR3 totals 17 residues. In DNA, the CDR3 is TGTGCCAGCAGCCAATTTCGGACAGGGGAGAGCACAGATACGCAGTATTTT. It codes for CASSQFRTGESTDTQYF.

The chain has TRBV7-8 and TRBJ2-2, with D possibly matching TRBD1 (7 bases). This CDR3 has 16 residues. V lost 0 bases to trimming and J lost 4 bases, with 12 bases between them. Germline V gene data show CDR1 as SGHVS and CDR2 as FQNEAQ. The CDR3 coding sequence is TGTGCCAGCAGCTTAGCTTTCCAGGGGGGCACCGGGGAGCTGTTTTTT. This translates into CASSLAFQGGTGELFF. The full variable domain, its missing parts supplied by reference TRBV7-8 and TRBJ2-2, is GAGVSQSPRYKVAKRGQDVALRCDPISGHVSLFWYQQALGQGPEFLTYFQNEAQLDKSGLPSDRFFAERPEGSVSTLKIQRTQQEDSAVYLCASSLAFQGGTGELFFGEGSRLTVL.

A single count supports this clone. The V call is TRBV6-1, the J call TRBJ2-2; TRBD2 matches at 10 bases. The V and J ends lost 2 bases and 3 bases, in that order; junction bases with no gene match: 0. Germline V gene data show CDR1 as MNHNS and CDR2 as SASEGT. The length of the CDR3 is 15 residues. The CDR3 DNA sequence: TGTGCCAGCAGTGAACTAGCGGGGGACACCGGGGAGCTGTTTTTT. Its protein product is CASSELAGDTGELFF.

The chain couples TRBV3-1 (or the pseudogene TRBV3-2) to TRBJ2-1; 9 nucleotides agree with TRBD2. The trim removed 4 bases at V and 4 bases at J, leaving 11 bases unmatched. The germline V gene encodes CDR1 LGHDT and CDR2 YNNKEL (reference sequence). This CDR3 region has 17 residues. CDR3 protein: CASSLVRSGRAYNEQFF. For the CDR3, the DNA is TGTGCCAGCAGCCTCGTACGTAGCGGGAGAGCATACAATGAGCAGTTCTTC.

The rearrangement joins TRBV6-1 to TRBJ1-5; the match to TRBD1 covers 10 bases. The CDR3 runs 15 residues. The V gene end was trimmed by 2 bases and the J gene end by 7 bases; junction bases not matched to a gene: 5. Germline V lookup: CDR1 MNHNS, CDR2 SASEGT. CDR3 loop: CASSEMTGGGQPQHF. CDR3 in DNA: TGTGCCAGCAGTGAAATGACAGGGGGCGGCCAGCCCCAGCATTTT.

The rearrangement uses TRBV11-2 and TRBJ2-1; TRBD2 agrees at 10 bases. In germline, CDR1 is SGHAT, CDR2 FQNNGV. The CDR3 spans 18 residues. V lost 4 bases and J lost 9; bases outside the gene matches: 18. CDR3 sequence (DNA): TGTGCCAGCAGCTCCTACGGCCCGGCTAGCGGGAGTTTGGGTGAGCAGTTCTTC. This encodes CASSSYGPASGSLGEQFF.